The TCR beta chain under discussion was sequenced for a study of neurological immune-mediated disorders. Study-wide results and caveats: HTLV-1-associated myelopathy displayed the greatest TCR clonal expansion, and multiple sclerosis exhibited the smallest, lower than that of healthy controls. The absence of any CDR3 amino acid sequence shared by expanded clones across subjects suggests that repertoires were private in all groups.

From 2 million PBMCs stored at -80 C, the unsorted libraries were generated. As for this clonotype: Antigen specificity is unknown.

cDNA was made by 5'RACE with 10-nucleotide random UMIs. TCRdb ran MiXCR on the 5' RACE reads and lists one entry per CDR3 protein. Here the sample spans about 66,000 distinct CDR3 sequences, 3.5% to 5.5% being singletons. The germline V gene encodes CDR1 SGHTA and CDR2 FQGNSA. The CDR3 consists of 16 residues. Losses at the gene ends were 7 bases for V and 0 bases for J; bases not matched to a gene: 11. The chain combines TRBV7-2 with TRBJ1-2, with TRBD1 matching 7 bases. The receptor's source is a man in his thirties or forties with multiple sclerosis. The sample comprised PBMCs. The CDR3, as DNA: TGTGCCAGCATCCCAGGGGGGGCGACTACTAACTATGGCTACACCTTC. Translating it yields CASIPGGATTNYGYTF.